These T cell receptor beta chains were read from a single sample in a study of graft-versus-host responses after intestinal transplantation. Antigen specificity for these receptors is unknown. Assay used: immunoSEQ multiplex PCR; TCRdb lists only in-frame clones, some missing. The table includes about 110,000 clones, more than 85% detected once. The material was unstimulated CD8+ T cells sorted from spleen or lymph node cells, obtained before transplant. These receptors were taken from a human donor who was the organ donor for an intestinal transplant. Both conserved end residues are part of each CDR3. A D gene is named only where the DNA matches it firmly. Rows may omit the clone size; those that give it use once, few, many or a size class.

V gene	clone size	J gene	D gene	CDR3 protein	CDR3 DNA
TRBV29-1	-	TRBJ1-2	-	CSVEEAGHYGYTF	TGCAGCGTTGAAGAAGCAGGTCACTATGGCTACACCTTC
TRBV5-6	-	TRBJ2-7	-	CASSPIPQAEQYF	TGTGCCAGCAGCCCAATCCCGCAGGCGGAGCAGTACTTC
TRBV7-8	-	TRBJ2-7	-	CAIGDRSSYEQYF	TGTGCCATCGGGGACCGGAGCTCCTACGAGCAGTACTTC
TRBV6-6	-	TRBJ2-1	TRBD2	CASSYSASGLRGEQFF	TGTGCCAGCAGTTACTCGGCTAGCGGGCTTAGAGGTGAGCAGTTCTTC
TRBV4-1	-	TRBJ2-7	TRBD2	CASSQALAGDGYEQYF	TGCGCCAGCAGCCAAGCCCTAGCGGGAGATGGGTACGAGCAGTACTTC
TRBV4-2	-	TRBJ2-1	-	CASSQFGGHNNEQFF	TGTGCCAGCAGCCAATTCGGGGGACATAACAATGAGCAGTTCTTC
TRBV4-1	-	TRBJ2-5	-	CASSQEGLMGGREGEAQYF	TGCGCCAGCAGCCAAGAGGGGCTTATGGGGGGTCGAGAAGGAGAGGCCCAGTACTTC
TRBV19	-	TRBJ2-1	-	CASQMGGDNEQFF	TGTGCCAGCCAGATGGGCGGGGACAATGAGCAGTTCTTC
TRBV16	-	TRBJ1-6	TRBD1	CASSQGTGFSPLHF	TGTGCCAGCAGCCAAGGGACAGGGTTTTCACCCCTCCACTTT
TRBV5-6	-	TRBJ2-3	-	CASSFRTDTQYF	TGTGCCAGCAGCTTTAGGACAGATACGCAGTATTTT
TRBV14	-	TRBJ2-3	TRBD2	CASSHAGGPDTQYF	TGTGCCAGCAGCCACGCGGGAGGGCCGGATACGCAGTATTTT
TRBV30	-	TRBJ2-7	-	CAWSVSLYEQYF	TGTGCCTGGAGTGTATCCCTTTACGAGCAGTACTTC
TRBV14	-	TRBJ2-7	-	CASSQEIFAAPYEQYF	TGTGCCAGCAGCCAAGAAATTTTTGCGGCCCCCTACGAGCAGTACTTC
TRBV2	-	TRBJ2-7	TRBD1	CASSLTGTREQYF	TGTGCCAGCAGTCTGACAGGGACGCGCGAGCAGTACTTC
TRBV11-2	-	TRBJ2-2	TRBD2	CASNWGLAGPNTGELFF	TGTGCCAGCAACTGGGGGCTAGCGGGGCCGAACACCGGGGAGCTGTTTTTT
TRBV5-5	-	TRBJ2-7	-	CASSFAQGAYEQYF	TGTGCCAGCAGCTTTGCCCAGGGCGCCTACGAGCAGTACTTC
TRBV5-1	-	TRBJ2-1	-	CASSGFAGTLNNEQFF	TGCGCCAGCAGCGGGTTCGCCGGGACCCTCAACAATGAGCAGTTCTTC
TRBV20-1	-	TRBJ1-2	-	CSARVPDGYTF	TGCAGTGCTAGGGTTCCGGATGGCTACACCTTC
TRBV18	-	TRBJ2-7	TRBD1	CASSPGQGTYEQYF	TGTGCCAGCTCACCGGGACAGGGGACCTACGAGCAGTACTTC
TRBV11-2	-	TRBJ1-2	-	CASSLGQNYGYTF	TGTGCCAGCAGCTTAGGGCAGAACTATGGCTACACCTTC
TRBV6-5	once	TRBJ1-1	-	CASSYRGNTEAFF	TGTGCCAGCAGTTACAGGGGGAACACTGAAGCTTTCTTT
TRBV15	-	TRBJ1-3	-	CATSEQLVGNTIYF	TGTGCCACCAGCGAACAGTTAGTTGGAAACACCATATATTTT
TRBV4-2	once	TRBJ2-3	-	CASSQVWTTSDTQYF	TGTGCCAGCAGCCAAGTTTGGACTACTAGCGATACGCAGTATTTT
TRBV7-9	-	TRBJ2-5	TRBD2	CASSAGAGTQYF	TGTGCCAGCAGCGCGGGAGCGGGGACCCAGTACTTC
TRBV4-1	-	TRBJ2-3	TRBD2	CASSSQRGSTDTQYF	TGCGCCAGCAGCTCCCAGCGGGGGAGCACAGATACGCAGTATTTT
TRBV5-1	-	TRBJ1-1	-	CASSLGYGGGVNTEAFF	TGCGCCAGCAGCTTGGGATATGGGGGAGGGGTGAACACTGAAGCTTTCTTT
TRBV7-2	-	TRBJ2-2	-	CASSLSRATALNTGELFF	TGTGCCAGCAGCTTATCCCGCGCGACCGCCCTGAACACCGGGGAGCTGTTTTTT
TRBV5-4	-	TRBJ2-1	TRBD2	CASSSLPSVLAGALDEQFF	TGTGCCAGCAGCTCGTTGCCGTCAGTTTTAGCGGGAGCTCTCGATGAGCAGTTCTTC
TRBV30	-	TRBJ2-2	-	CAQRRGGGELFF	TGTGCCCAGAGACGCGGCGGCGGGGAGCTGTTTTTT
TRBV18	-	TRBJ2-7	-	CWGAGPAWNEQYF	TGTTGGGGCGCGGGCCCCGCGTGGAACGAGCAGTACTTC
TRBV7-8	once	TRBJ2-7	TRBD2	CASSSLAGGPEEQYF	TGTGCCAGCAGCTCTCTAGCGGGAGGGCCAGAAGAGCAGTACTTC
TRBV7-9	-	TRBJ2-1	-	CASSPPAGLTPTPYNEQFF	TGTGCCAGCAGCCCTCCCGCCGGGCTCACGCCCACTCCCTACAATGAGCAGTTCTTC
TRBV19	-	TRBJ2-1	-	CASSISATVVYNEQFF	TGTGCCAGTAGTATCTCTGCCACAGTCGTCTACAATGAGCAGTTCTTC
TRBV30	-	TRBJ2-2	TRBD1	CAWSVGQYTGELFF	TGTGCCTGGAGTGTGGGACAGTACACCGGGGAGCTGTTTTTT
TRBV4-3	-	TRBJ2-1	TRBD2	CASSPGAGTEQFF	TGCGCCAGCAGCCCAGGAGCGGGGACTGAGCAGTTCTTC
TRBV28	-	TRBJ2-7	TRBD2	CASSSWTSGQWDEQYF	TGTGCCAGCAGCTCTTGGACTAGCGGGCAATGGGACGAGCAGTACTTC
TRBV5-1	-	TRBJ2-7	TRBD1	CASSLADRGLYEQYF	TGCGCCAGCAGCTTGGCGGACAGGGGCTTGTACGAGCAGTACTTC
TRBV29-1	-	TRBJ2-7	TRBD1	CSVAGTGYHEQYF	TGCAGCGTTGCGGGGACAGGGTACCACGAGCAGTACTTC
TRBV6-5	-	TRBJ2-2	TRBD2	CASSLGGDTGELFF	TGTGCCAGCAGCCTTGGGGGGGACACCGGGGAGCTGTTTTTT
TRBV7-4	-	TRBJ2-7	TRBD2	CASSLVVGGGRAEQYF	TGTGCCAGCAGCTTAGTCGTTGGAGGCGGGAGGGCCGAGCAGTACTTC
TRBV5-1	-	TRBJ1-2	-	CASSPGLGVPGEDYTF	TGCGCCAGCAGCCCGGGCCTTGGGGTTCCAGGGGAGGACTACACCTTC
TRBV4-3	-	TRBJ1-3	-	CASSSWPGNTIYF	TGCGCCAGCAGCTCGTGGCCCGGAAACACCATATATTTT
TRBV30	-	TRBJ1-2	-	CAWQSYGYTF	TGTGCCTGGCAGAGCTATGGCTACACCTTC
TRBV7-9	-	TRBJ2-7	-	CASSPGVGASYEQYF	TGTGCCAGCAGCCCAGGGGTCGGGGCCTCCTACGAGCAGTACTTC
TRBV7-9	-	TRBJ2-2	TRBD2	CASSLASGTRNTGELFF	TGTGCCAGCAGCTTAGCCTCCGGGACTAGGAACACCGGGGAGCTGTTTTTT
TRBV6-1	-	TRBJ2-1	-	CASSEVGADPYNEQFF	TGTGCCAGCAGTGAAGTCGGAGCCGACCCCTACAATGAGCAGTTCTTC
TRBV2	-	TRBJ2-5	-	CASSEYVKETQYF	TGTGCCAGCAGTGAGTATGTAAAGGAGACCCAGTACTTC
TRBV2	-	TRBJ1-1	-	CASSHGGIATEAFF	TGTGCCAGCTCGCACGGGGGAATAGCCACTGAAGCTTTCTTT
TRBV5-4	once	TRBJ2-1	TRBD2	CASSPGLADNEQFF	TGTGCCAGCAGTCCGGGACTAGCGGACAATGAGCAGTTCTTC
TRBV19	-	TRBJ1-2	TRBD1	CASSIIRKTGRRGYTF	TGTGCCAGTAGTATCATTCGGAAGACAGGGCGACGGGGCTACACCTTC